A single sample is the source of the 32 T cell receptor beta chains below, sequenced in a study of a mutant IDH1 vaccine in newly diagnosed glioma. The protocol was immunoSEQ multiplex PCR, while the TCRdb copy is restricted to in-frame clones and leaves out a portion. The sample records around 67,000 clones, around 88% being singletons. The time point denotes: baseline, week 1 (first vaccination visit). Treatment: pre-vaccination baseline after standard-of-care therapy. The sample here was peripheral blood mononuclear cells (PBMCs), taken from a glioma patient treated with radiotherapy, temozolomide or both. Every receptor here comes from a woman in her late teens or twenties with glioma. Some clones in this sample may be carry-over from other donors' samples.

CDR3 nucleotide sequence: TGTGCCAGCAGCTTACGGACTAGGGCCTACGAGCAGTACTTC. This sequence encodes CASSLRTRAYEQYF. J is TRBJ2-7 and V is TRBV5-6; 7 bases line up with TRBD2. Germline CDR1 is SGHDT and CDR2 is YYEEEE. J lost 2 bases, V lost 2 bases, and 4 bases had no gene match. The CDR3 length is 14 residues.

The CDR3 region is CATRGWSYEQYF. DNA of the CDR3: TGTGCCACCAGGGGATGGTCCTACGAGCAGTACTTC. The J gene is TRBJ2-7, the V gene TRBV6-6; the D gene is possibly TRBD1 (6 bases). Germline CDR1 is MNHNY and CDR2 is SVGAGI (reference sequence). CDR3 size: 12 residues. Trimming took 10 bases from V and 1 from J, leaving 11 bases between them.

The chain is built from TRBV7-9 and TRBJ2-6; 7 bases are shared with TRBD1. The CDR3 length is 15 residues. Germline values: CDR1 SEHNR, CDR2 FQNEAQ (reference sequence). V lost 5 bases, J lost 0 bases, and 1 base stayed unmatched. CDR3 DNA sequence: TGTGCCAGCAGCCGACAGGGCTCTGGGGCCAACGTCCTGACTTTC. It translates to CASSRQGSGANVLTF.

This chain links TRBV7-6 with TRBJ2-7; 12 bases are a match to TRBD1. Germline V gives CDR1 SGHVS, CDR2 FNYEAQ. Trimming at V came to 0 bases and at J to 2 bases, leaving 2 bases not matched to a gene. CDR3 length: 16 residues. This CDR3 reads CASSLAGQGAPYEQYF. The CDR3 bases are TGTGCCAGCAGCTTAGCGGGACAGGGGGCCCCCTACGAGCAGTACTTC.

V and J are TRBV6-5 and TRBJ1-5; 9 bases are shared with TRBD1. CDR1 and CDR2 from the germline V gene are MNHEY and SVGAGI. This CDR3 contains 14 residues. With 4 bases clipped from V and 6 bases from J, the junction kept 4 bases outside the gene matches. CDR3 DNA sequence: TGTGCCAGCAGTTCCGGGACAGGGATTCAGCCCCAGCATTTT. It yields the protein CASSSGTGIQPQHF.

The CDR3 coding sequence is TGTGCCAGCTCACCCCTTTGGGGGGCCGGAGGCGAGCAGTACTTC. Protein product: CASSPLWGAGGEQYF. The chain is built from TRBV18 and TRBJ2-7; D possibly matches TRBD1 or TRBD2 (6 bases each). With 3 bases removed from V and 6 bases from J, the gap between germline ends came to 18 bases. Germline V gives CDR1 KGHSH, CDR2 LQKENI. This CDR3 is built from 15 residues.

The V call is TRBV5-4, the J call TRBJ1-1; D possibly corresponds to TRBD1 (6 bases). Trimming left V 4 bases short and J 8 bases short, with 18 bases between. The CDR3 covers 14 residues. Looked up from germline, CDR1 is SGHNT and CDR2 is YYREEE (reference sequence). In DNA, the CDR3 is TGTGCCAGCAGCCCCTATAACAGGGAACAAGAAGCTTTCTTT. It translates to CASSPYNREQEAFF.

This clone was observed a few times. The chain joins TRBV19 to TRBJ1-1; D gene uncertain. This CDR3 is 14 amino acids long. The V gene lost 5 bases and the J gene lost 2 bases, with 12 bases spanning the gap. Germline values: CDR1 LNHDA, CDR2 SQIVND (reference sequence). The CDR3 DNA sequence: TGTGCCAGTAGTGTACTTGGTGCCAACACTGAAGCTTTCTTT. Its translation: CASSVLGANTEAFF.

The chain uses TRBV6-1 and TRBJ1-2, with 8 bases fitting TRBD1. Germline values: CDR1 MNHNS, CDR2 SASEGT. CDR3 length: 14 residues. V dropped 7 bases and J dropped 6; count of bases not matched to a gene: 10. In DNA form, the CDR3 reads TGTGCCAGCATTGATTGGCAGGGGGCGCATGGCTACACCTTC. Its translation is CASIDWQGAHGYTF.

The sample holds one count of this clone. This chain connects TRBV13 to TRBJ2-2; tentatively, D is TRBD2 (6 bases). The CDR3 sequence is 13 residues long. V lost 5 bases and J lost 7, with 11 bases in between. Germline CDR1 and CDR2: PRHDT and FYEKMQ (reference sequence). The CDR3 region is CASSPMGGGELFF. For the CDR3, the DNA is TGTGCCAGCAGCCCCATGGGAGGCGGGGAGCTGTTTTTT.

The V and J genes are TRBV4-3 and TRBJ2-7; TRBD1 matches 8 bases. CDR3 size: 15 residues. J was trimmed by 4 bases and V by 1 base; bases with no gene match: 6. Per the germline V gene, CDR1 is LGHNA and CDR2 is YSLEER. This CDR3 reads CASSQGQGSGYEQYF. Here the CDR3 DNA reads TGCGCCAGCAGCCAAGGACAGGGGTCGGGATACGAGCAGTACTTC.

The CDR3 protein is CASSPSGTRDGQYF. The CDR3 region has the DNA TGTGCCAGCAGTCCTTCCGGGACACGGGATGGACAGTACTTC. This rearrangement joins TRBV6-5 to TRBJ2-7, with D maybe TRBD1 (6 bases). The V end lost 5 bases, the J end lost 10 bases, and 21 bases lay between the germline ends. Germline V CDR1 and CDR2: MNHEY, SVGAGI. This CDR3 has 14 residues.

This clone has just one count. The rearrangement links TRBV27 to TRBJ1-4; D gene ambiguous. CDR3 size: 14 residues. V lost 5 bases to trimming and J lost 6 bases, with 13 bases between them. Germline V gene data show CDR1 as MNHEY and CDR2 as SMNVEV (reference sequence). DNA of the CDR3: TGTGCCAGCAGTCGCTACGGACGGGATGAAAAACTGTTTTTT. This translates into CASSRYGRDEKLFF.

This chain uses TRBV5-4 with TRBJ1-3; D might be TRBD1 (5 bases). V lost 2 bases to trimming and J lost 2 bases, with 11 bases between them. CDR3 length: 15 residues. Per germline, CDR1 SGHNT and CDR2 YYREEE (reference sequence). In DNA, the CDR3 is TGTGCCAGCAGCTTCCCCAGGGTCCCTGGAAACACCATATATTTT. It specifies CASSFPRVPGNTIYF.

This clone was picked up a small number of times. The rearrangement links TRBV7-9 to TRBJ1-1; 12 bases match TRBD1. Per germline, CDR1 SEHNR and CDR2 FQNEAQ (reference sequence). Germline trimming cut 5 bases from V and 10 bases from J; bases unmatched to any gene: 11. This CDR3 contains 15 residues. The CDR3 is CASSRPGQGARGAFF. CDR3 nucleotide sequence: TGTGCCAGCAGCCGGCCGGGACAGGGGGCTCGAGGAGCTTTCTTT.

This chain links TRBV5-1 with TRBJ2-1, with a weak D call TRBD1 (5 bases). V dropped 4 bases and J dropped 8 bases, with 16 bases sitting between them. This CDR3 comprises 14 residues. Germline values: CDR1 SGHRS, CDR2 YFSETQ. CDR3 sequence (DNA): TGCGCCAGCAGCATCGGACAAGGTTTGGATGAGCAGTTCTTC. It is translated as CASSIGQGLDEQFF.

The V and J genes are TRBV2 and TRBJ1-4; D gene unclear. Germline V CDR1 and CDR2: SNHLY, FYNNEI. The CDR3 runs to 13 residues. Between the trimmed V and J ends, which lost 3 bases and 4 bases, there was a span of 6 bases. For the CDR3, the DNA is TGTGCCAGCAGTGACGTTCTTAATGAAAAACTGTTTTTT. Translation: CASSDVLNEKLFF.

The chain couples TRBV7-2 to TRBJ2-1, with 12 bases matching TRBD2. The V gene's germline CDR1 is SGHTA and CDR2 FQGNSA. V was clipped by 5 bases and J by 12 bases; unmatched bases: 20. CDR3 size: 18 residues. DNA for the CDR3: TGTGCCAGCAGCCCAAGCCTTAAGACTAGCGGGGGAGTTAGGAGGCAGTTCTTC. This sequence encodes CASSPSLKTSGGVRRQFF.

This chain connects TRBV5-6 to TRBJ2-2; 8 bases match TRBD1. In germline, CDR1 is SGHDT, CDR2 YYEEEE. This CDR3 contains 16 residues. J lost 6 bases, V lost 1 base, and 8 bases had no gene match. The CDR3 sequence: CASSLTQGVLPGELFF. CDR3 DNA: TGTGCCAGCAGCTTGACACAGGGGGTTCTACCCGGGGAGCTGTTTTTT.

The chain employs TRBV30 and TRBJ2-1; TRBD2 is a possible D gene (5 bases). This CDR3 contains 14 residues. V dropped 0 bases and J dropped 2 bases, with 8 bases sitting between them. Germline assignment: CDR1 GTSNPN and CDR2 SVGIG (reference sequence). The CDR3 region is CAWSVLGTYNEQFF. The DNA of the CDR3 is TGTGCCTGGAGTGTACTAGGGACCTACAATGAGCAGTTCTTC. The full variable domain, with the rest looked up from reference TRBV30 and TRBJ2-1, is SQTIHQWPATLVQPVGSPLSLECTVEGTSNPNLYWYRQAAGRGLQLLFYSVGIGQISSEVPQNLSASRPQDRQFILSSKKLLLSDSGFYLCAWSVLGTYNEQFFGPGTRLTVL.

The rearrangement joins TRBV2 to TRBJ1-5, with D perhaps matching TRBD1 (6 bases). The CDR3 extends over 13 amino acids. V lost 3 bases to trimming and J lost 8 bases, with 11 bases between them. CDR1 is SNHLY, CDR2 FYNNEI, per germline. CDR3 sequence: CASSEVRGEPQHF. The CDR3 DNA reads as TGTGCCAGCAGTGAGGTCAGGGGAGAGCCCCAGCATTTT.

The rearrangement uses TRBV7-8 and TRBJ2-5; D ambiguous. This CDR3 is built from 16 residues. The germline CDR1 and CDR2 sequences are SGHVS and FQNEAQ. Trimming shortened V by 5 bases and J by 7 bases, and 23 bases separated the two germline ends. CDR3 in amino acids: CASSPTQDPAVGTQYF. CDR3 DNA sequence: TGTGCCAGCAGCCCGACTCAGGACCCCGCGGTCGGGACCCAGTACTTC.

The rearrangement links TRBV6-6 to TRBJ2-4, with a weak D call TRBD1 (6 bases). Trimming took 7 bases from V and 0 from J, leaving 13 bases between them. This CDR3 is 15 amino acids long. Germline-derived CDR1 and CDR2 are MNHNY and SVGAGI (reference sequence). CDR3 protein: CASTDGQIAKNIQYF. CDR3 coding DNA: TGTGCCAGCACCGACGGACAGATAGCCAAAAACATTCAGTACTTC.

The J gene is TRBJ1-1, the V gene TRBV9; possible D gene TRBD1, 6 bases. Trimming stripped 0 bases from V and 0 bases from J, with 12 bases between. The germline V gene encodes CDR1 SGDLS and CDR2 YYNGEE. This CDR3 is 16 amino acids long. In nucleotides, the CDR3 is TGTGCCAGCAGCGTAGGACGGGGGCCATTGAACACTGAAGCTTTCTTT. Translating it yields CASSVGRGPLNTEAFF.

This chain links TRBV6-1 with TRBJ1-1; unclear D gene. The V gene lost 6 bases and the J gene lost 5 bases, with 16 bases spanning the gap. Germline CDR1 reads MNHNS; CDR2 reads SASEGT. CDR3 length: 14 amino acids. Written as DNA, the CDR3 is TGTGCCAGCAGCCCCGGGGAGCGAAATACTGAAGCTTTCTTT. Translation: CASSPGERNTEAFF.

V and J are TRBV5-6 and TRBJ2-6, with 8 bases matching TRBD2. V gave up 1 base and J gave up 0 bases; unmatched junction bases: 9. This CDR3 region has 19 residues. CDR1 and CDR2 (germline): SGHDT, YYEEEE. CDR3 protein: CASSLYSREGLSGANVLTF. Here the CDR3 DNA reads TGTGCCAGCAGCTTGTACTCCCGGGAGGGACTCTCTGGGGCCAACGTCCTGACTTTC.

The V call is TRBV12-5, the J call TRBJ2-7, with 7 bases fitting TRBD1. Germline lookup yields CDR1 LGHNT and CDR2 FRNRAP. V lost 5 bases to trimming and J lost 2 bases; unmatched junction nucleotides: 6. CDR3 length: 14 residues. CDR3 bases: TGTGCTAGTGGTCTCCGACAGGGCCCCTACGAGCAGTACTTC. Its translation is CASGLRQGPYEQYF. The entire variable domain, with the rest obtained from reference TRBV12-5 and TRBJ2-7, is as follows: DARVTQTPRHKVTEMGQEVTMRCQPILGHNTVFWYRQTMMQGLELLAYFRNRAPLDDSGMPKDRFSAEMPDATLATLKIQPSEPRDSAVYFCASGLRQGPYEQYFGPGTRLTVT.

The chain recombines TRBV7-8 with TRBJ2-7; TRBD1 agrees at 10 bases. After removal of 1 base from V and 2 bases from J, the junction contained 5 bases not matched to a gene. Per germline, CDR1 SGHVS and CDR2 FQNEAQ. The CDR3 extends over 16 amino acids. The CDR3 spells CASSLDVTGGAYEQYF. The CDR3 DNA is TGTGCCAGCAGCTTAGATGTGACAGGGGGCGCCTACGAGCAGTACTTC.

V and J are TRBV13 and TRBJ1-2, with no clear D. V was trimmed by 3 bases and J by 4 bases, leaving 6 bases between them. The CDR3 extends over 12 amino acids. The germline V gene encodes CDR1 PRHDT and CDR2 FYEKMQ (reference sequence). The CDR3 sequence: CASSLPSYGYTF. CDR3 DNA sequence: TGTGCCAGCAGCTTGCCCTCCTATGGCTACACCTTC.

The chain carries TRBV5-6 and TRBJ2-7; no reliable D call. The CDR3 consists of 12 residues. Germline V gene data show CDR1 as SGHDT and CDR2 as YYEEEE. Trimming took 4 bases from V and 1 from J, leaving 6 bases between them. The CDR3 DNA follows: TGTGCCAGCAGCCAGCAGTCCTACGAGCAGTACTTC. Translation gives CASSQQSYEQYF. Variable domain in full (rest from reference TRBV5-6 and TRBJ2-7): DAGVTQSPTHLIKTRGQQVTLRCSPKSGHDTVSWYQQALGQGPQFIFQYYEEEERQRGNFPDRFSGHQFPNYSSELNVNALLLGDSALYLCASSQQSYEQYFGPGTRLTVT.

The chain recombines TRBV29-1 with TRBJ1-2, with no clear D. The CDR3 is 11 residues long. The V and J ends lost 3 bases and 8 bases respectively, with 10 bases between them. CDR1 is SQVTM and CDR2 is ANQGSEA in the germline V gene. The DNA of the CDR3 is TGCAGCGTTGACGTGGGCCTGGGCTACACCTTC. It specifies CSVDVGLGYTF.

The V and J genes are TRBV7-9 and TRBJ1-4; TRBD1 is a possible D gene (5 bases). Looked up from germline, CDR1 is SEHNR and CDR2 is FQNEAQ (reference sequence). Trimming left V 2 bases short and J 4 bases short, with 14 bases between. The CDR3 is 16 amino acids. CDR3 bases: TGTGCCAGCAGCTTAAAGGGGACCGCTGTTAATGAAAAACTGTTTTTT. Its translation: CASSLKGTAVNEKLFF. Variable domain in full (rest from reference TRBV7-9 and TRBJ1-4): DTGVSQNPRHKITKRGQNVTFRCDPISEHNRLYWYRQTLGQGPEFLTYFQNEAQLEKSRLLSDRFSAERPKGSFSTLEIQRTEQGDSAMYLCASSLKGTAVNEKLFFGSGTQLSVL.